Below are 14 T cell receptor beta chains sequenced from a single sample in a study of T cell repertoires in cytomegalovirus infection. Using its own MiXCR run on the reads, TCRdb lists one record per CDR3 protein. This table has approximately 490,000 distinct CDR3 sequences, around 11% appearing once. The sample taken for sequencing was PBMCs. Receptors were obtained from a human donor in good health (CMV status not recorded). Some clones in this sample may be carry-over from other donors' samples.

This clonotype came up many times. V is TRBV24-1 and J is TRBJ2-5, with TRBD2 matching 9 bases. The CDR3 covers 16 residues. The germline gives CDR1 KGHDR, CDR2 SFDVKD. V shed 5 bases and J 1 base; nucleotides not matched to a gene: 7. In DNA form, the CDR3 reads TGTGCCACCAGTGTTGGCGGGAGGGCCGGCCAAGAGACCCAGTACTTC. This gives the protein CATSVGGRAGQETQYF.

This clonotype was detected many times. V and J are TRBV4-1 and TRBJ2-2; 12 positions agree with TRBD2. The V segment lost 4 bases and the J segment 3 bases; nucleotides outside the gene matches: 9. The CDR3 sequence is 18 residues long. Germline V lookup: CDR1 MGHRA, CDR2 YSYEKL. CDR3 DNA: TGCGCCAGCAGCCTTCGACTAGCGGGAGTGTGGGACACCGGGGAGCTGTTTTTT. Translated: CASSLRLAGVWDTGELFF.

Notes on this clonotype: A single base separates this from a much larger clone, so it may be a read error. The chain employs TRBV6-6 and TRBJ1-1, with D unresolved. Germline V gene lookup returns CDR1 MNHNY and CDR2 SVGAGI (reference sequence). V was shortened by 2 bases and J by 1 base, with 8 bases between the two germline ends. The CDR3 contains 14 residues. CDR3 nucleotides: TGTGCCAGCAGTTACAAGACGGGGAACACTGAAGCTTTCTTT. It specifies CASSYKTGNTEAFF.

This clonotype was counted at least ten times. The rearrangement joins TRBV12-3 or TRBV12-4 to TRBJ2-1, with a tentative D call TRBD2 (7 bases). The V and J ends lost 4 bases and 15 bases respectively, with 19 bases between them. This CDR3 region has 13 residues. The CDR3 nucleotides are TGTGCCAGCAGTTCCTCCTGGGGGGGCGCGGGGTTCTTC. Protein product: CASSSSWGGAGFF.

This clonotype was seen many times. This chain connects TRBV5-5 to TRBJ1-1, with D unclear. Trimming shortened V by 2 bases and J by 1 base, and 9 bases separated the two germline ends. The CDR3 extends over 14 amino acids. CDR1 is SGHKS and CDR2 is YYEKEE in the germline V gene (reference sequence). The CDR3, as DNA: TGTGCCAGCAGCTTCCCTCGCACGAACACTGAAGCTTTCTTT. This sequence encodes CASSFPRTNTEAFF.

Many counts were recorded for this clonotype. The chain links TRBV28 to TRBJ1-1; 7 positions match TRBD1. Germline V gene lookup returns CDR1 MDHEN and CDR2 SYDVKM. J lost 3 bases, V lost 5 bases, and 3 bases had no gene match. The CDR3 has 13 residues. CDR3 in DNA: TGTGCCAGCAGTAGCAGGGGGGACACTGAAGCTTTCTTT. Protein: CASSSRGDTEAFF.

CDR3 in amino acids: CASSFLREQFF. In DNA, the CDR3 is TGTGCCAGCAGTTTTTTGCGCGAGCAGTTCTTC. The V and J genes are TRBV12-3 or TRBV12-4 and TRBJ2-1; D gene uncertain. V shed 3 bases and J shed 10 bases, with 7 bases lying between them. There are 11 residues in the CDR3.

This clonotype was found many times. The chain carries TRBV20-1 and TRBJ2-7, with D uncertain. V was trimmed by 3 bases and J by 2 bases, leaving 8 bases between them. CDR1 is DFQATT and CDR2 is SNEGSKA in the germline V gene (reference sequence). The CDR3 sequence is 12 residues long. The CDR3 loop reads CSASDRTYEQYF. CDR3 bases: TGCAGTGCTAGTGATAGGACCTACGAGCAGTACTTC.

This clonotype qualifies as medium-sized. V and J are TRBV7-3 and TRBJ2-1; the D is unclear. Germline lookup yields CDR1 SGHTA and CDR2 FQGTGA. Trimming cost V 2 bases and J 1 base, with 3 bases left between them. CDR3 length: 13 amino acids. CDR3 coding DNA: TGTGCCAGCAGCTTAGGGTCCTACAATGAGCAGTTCTTC. It is translated as CASSLGSYNEQFF.

This clonotype was detected ten times or more. The rearrangement uses TRBV5-5 and TRBJ1-5, with 7 bases lining up with TRBD1. With V trimmed by 0 bases and J by 6 bases, 6 bases remained unmatched. CDR1 SGHKS and CDR2 YYEKEE come from the germline V gene (reference sequence). This CDR3 is built from 15 residues. CDR3 nucleotide sequence: TGTGCCAGCAGCTTGGGCGATCGGGACAGTCAGCCCCAGCATTTT. Encoded protein: CASSLGDRDSQPQHF.

This clonotype has at least ten counts. The chain links TRBV27 to TRBJ1-4; D is uncertain. Between the trimmed V and J ends, which lost 8 bases and 3 bases, there was a span of 13 bases. Germline V gives CDR1 MNHEY, CDR2 SMNVEV (reference sequence). The CDR3 covers 14 residues. Written as DNA, the CDR3 is TGTGCCAGCCGTTCCGCTAGGGCTAATGAAAAACTGTTTTTT. As protein: CASRSARANEKLFF.

This chain uses TRBV25-1 with TRBJ1-1, with D tentatively TRBD1 (6 bases). CDR3 length: 14 residues. CDR1 and CDR2 (germline): MGHDK, SYGVNS. V was clipped by 4 bases and J by 2 bases, with 11 bases between them. The CDR3 DNA reads as TGTGCCAGCAGTGGGGCCAGGGGAAACACTGAAGCTTTCTTT. Its protein product is CASSGARGNTEAFF.

This clonotype was observed at least ten times. The DNA of the CDR3 is TGTGCCAGCAGCCAGGGACACATAGTCTATGGCTACACCTTC. Its protein is CASSQGHIVYGYTF. The gene calls are TRBV7-9 and TRBJ1-2; D may be TRBD1 (6 bases). CDR3 length equals 14 residues. V lost 5 bases and J lost 4, with 14 bases in between. The V gene's germline CDR1 is SEHNR and CDR2 FQNEAQ (reference sequence).

The sample holds a few counts of this clonotype. V is TRBV9 and J is TRBJ2-3; D unresolved. In germline, CDR1 is SGDLS, CDR2 YYNGEE. V dropped 0 bases and J dropped 1 base, with 6 bases sitting between them. The CDR3 totals 14 residues. The CDR3 protein is CASSVELRTDTQYF. CDR3 in DNA: TGTGCCAGCAGCGTAGAACTTCGCACAGATACGCAGTATTTT.